Below are 14 T cell receptor beta chains sequenced from a single sample in a study of blood T cell repertoires in COVID-19 (dated by TCRdb to about 2020). The library relied on the immunoSEQ multiplex PCR assay. TCRdb re-hosts the immuneACCESS table, in-frame sequences only. Its copies lack some clones; in the studies checked, an unresolved V gene accounts for under half of them, and the cause for the rest is not known. This sample comprises 110,000 or so clones, around 89% of them detected only once. Approximately 19% of the sample is taken by the ten largest. Sequencing used peripheral blood. These receptor sequences come from a human donor with acute or convalescent COVID-19. The donor label of this sample is uncertain.

The chain combines TRBV19 with TRBJ2-1; 12 bases map to TRBD2. The V gene end was trimmed by 1 base and the J gene end by 4 bases; junction bases not matched to a gene: 8. The CDR3 covers 18 residues. CDR1 and CDR2 from the germline V gene are LNHDA and SQIVND (reference sequence). CDR3: CASSIGLAGAILYNEQFF. The CDR3 DNA is TGTGCCAGTAGTATAGGACTAGCGGGAGCAATCCTATACAATGAGCAGTTCTTC.

The V call is TRBV7-2, the J call TRBJ2-3, with D possibly matching TRBD2 (6 bases). The CDR3 has 14 amino acids. V was trimmed by 2 bases and J by 6 bases, leaving 12 bases between them. Germline values: CDR1 SGHTA, CDR2 FQGNSA. DNA for the CDR3: TGTGCCAGCAGCTTATCAGGCGGGGACGATACGCAGTATTTT. This gives the protein CASSLSGGDDTQYF. Combining the CDR3 with reference TRBV7-2 and TRBJ2-3 gives the whole variable domain GAGVSQSPSNKVTEKGKDVELRCDPISGHTALYWYRQSLGQGLEFLIYFQGNSAPDKSGLPSDRFSAERTGGSVSTLTIQRTQQEDSAVYLCASSLSGGDDTQYFGPGTRLTVL.

The J gene is TRBJ1-1, the V gene TRBV4-3; TRBD1 matches 7 bases. Trimming cost V 4 bases and J 0 bases; bases outside gene matches: 5. The CDR3 runs 15 residues. Per germline, CDR1 LGHNA and CDR2 YSLEER. CDR3 nucleotide sequence: TGCGCCAGCAGCCCCCGACAGGGCATGAACACTGAAGCTTTCTTT. Translating it yields CASSPRQGMNTEAFF.

The J gene is TRBJ2-5, the V gene TRBV5-4, with TRBD1 matching 8 bases. The CDR3 runs 15 residues. The V and J ends lost 1 base and 5 bases, in that order; junction bases with no gene match: 7. Germline CDR1 SGHNT, CDR2 YYREEE (reference sequence). Here the CDR3 DNA reads TGTGCCAGCAGCTTGACAGGGGGAAACGCGGAGACCCAGTACTTC. Amino acids: CASSLTGGNAETQYF.

The rearrangement links TRBV5-5 to TRBJ2-5; possibly TRBD2 for D (6 bases). V was pared by 1 base and J by 1 base, with 23 bases between. CDR3 length equals 19 residues. CDR1 SGHKS and CDR2 YYEKEE come from the germline V gene (reference sequence). The CDR3 DNA reads TGTGCCAGCAGCTTGCTGGTGTCCCGCTTTGGAGGGCCCCAAGAGACCCAGTACTTC. Encoded protein: CASSLLVSRFGGPQETQYF.

The chain recombines TRBV4-1 with TRBJ1-3, with 9 bases lining up with TRBD1. After removal of 1 base from V and 1 base from J, the junction contained 2 bases not matched to a gene. CDR1 is MGHRA and CDR2 is YSYEKL in the germline V gene. This CDR3 region has 16 residues. CDR3 loop: CASSQGDRASGNTIYF. DNA for the CDR3: TGCGCCAGCAGCCAAGGGGACAGGGCTTCTGGAAACACCATATATTTT.

This chain joins TRBV4-3 and TRBJ1-2, with TRBD1 matching over 9 bases. V shed 2 bases, J shed 5 bases, and the junction held 9 bases outside the gene matches. There are 16 residues in the CDR3. The V gene's germline CDR1 is LGHNA and CDR2 YSLEER. The CDR3 DNA reads as TGCGCCAGCAGCCAACTTGGGACAGGGCTTAATTATGGCTACACCTTC. This gives the protein CASSQLGTGLNYGYTF.

The V gene is TRBV10-2, the J gene TRBJ1-1; D uncertain. The CDR3 consists of 13 residues. Trimming removed 1 base at V and 5 bases at J, with 8 bases between. Germline V gene data show CDR1 as WSHSY and CDR2 as SAAADI. The CDR3 region is CASSEWRATEAFF. The CDR3 nucleotides are TGCGCCAGCAGTGAGTGGAGGGCTACTGAAGCTTTCTTT.

This clone has a single count. J is TRBJ2-1 and V is TRBV5-5, with D possibly being TRBD1 (5 bases). The CDR3 totals 13 residues. The V gene's germline CDR1 is SGHKS and CDR2 YYEKEE (reference sequence). The V gene lost 2 bases and the J gene lost 6 bases, with 9 bases spanning the gap. CDR3 sequence reads: CASSFGRVNEQFF. CDR3 in DNA: TGTGCCAGCAGCTTCGGCAGGGTCAATGAGCAGTTCTTC.

The chain uses TRBV10-2 and TRBJ2-7, with 9 bases aligning to TRBD1. From germline, CDR1 is WSHSY and CDR2 SAAADI. The CDR3 totals 14 residues. Trimming removed 6 bases from V and 2 bases from J; junction bases left unmatched: 5. The CDR3 sequence: CASRDRGAAYEQYF. CDR3 nucleotide sequence: TGCGCCAGCAGAGACAGGGGGGCGGCCTACGAGCAGTACTTC.

V and J are TRBV29-1 and TRBJ1-1, with a possible D match to TRBD1 (5 bases). The germline V and J ends were trimmed by 7 bases and 4 bases, with 16 bases remaining between them. Germline V gene data show CDR1 as SQVTM and CDR2 as ANQGSEA. This CDR3 contains 13 residues. DNA for the CDR3: TGCAGCGCGCTTGTGGGGCTTGGCACTGAAGCTTTCTTT. This encodes CSALVGLGTEAFF.

The chain links TRBV5-1 to TRBJ1-1; 8 positions agree with TRBD1. The J segment lost 4 bases and the V segment lost 4 bases, leaving 3 bases of the junction unmatched. This CDR3 region has 13 residues. Looked up from germline, CDR1 is SGHRS and CDR2 is YFSETQ. CDR3 nucleotides: TGCGCCAGCAGCCCAGGGGGCACCACTGAAGCTTTCTTT. Translated, it gives CASSPGGTTEAFF.

The chain combines TRBV28 with TRBJ1-1; tentatively, D is TRBD1 (5 bases). In germline, CDR1 is MDHEN, CDR2 SYDVKM. Trimming pared 4 bases from V and 8 bases from J, leaving 11 bases between. This CDR3 is built from 12 residues. CDR3 nucleotides: TGTGCCAGCAGTTCAGGGTCCCCCGAAGCTTTCTTT. Its protein product is CASSSGSPEAFF.

The chain combines TRBV28 with TRBJ1-6, with D perhaps TRBD1 (6 bases). The CDR3 extends over 16 amino acids. V lost 2 bases to trimming and J lost 9 bases, with 17 bases between them. Germline V CDR1 and CDR2: MDHEN, SYDVKM. The CDR3 sequence is CASSLPAGAASSPLHF. The CDR3 DNA reads TGTGCCAGCAGTTTACCGGCAGGGGCAGCTAGTTCACCCCTCCACTTT.